This TCR beta chain was obtained from a study of response to subunit inactivated influenza vaccine. One entry per CDR3 protein, called by TCRdb with MiXCR from the RT-PCR reads. The repertoire consists of about 180,000 distinct CDR3 sequences, with 9.2% occurring once and the leading ten covering 11%. Study findings and constraints: Authors suggested each seasonal influenza vaccination recruits few new T cells.

The V and J ends lost 4 bases and 6 bases, in that order; junction bases with no gene match: 8. This CDR3 region has 17 residues. The germline V gene has CDR1 MDHEN and CDR2 SYDVKM. This clonotype was seen at least ten times. Antigen unknown. This specimen consisted of non-naive T cells sorted from PBMCs, obtained on the day of vaccination. This clonotype was obtained from a man in his fifties who received an inactivated influenza vaccine. The chain uses TRBV28 and TRBJ2-3; TRBD2 matches 15 bases. CDR3 loop: CASSSGTSGRRGDTQYF. CDR3 DNA sequence: TGTGCCAGCAGTTCCGGGACTAGCGGGAGGAGAGGGGATACGCAGTATTTT.